These 32 T cell receptor beta chains originate from one sample sequenced in a study of response to subunit inactivated influenza vaccine. TCRdb recomputed calls from the RT-PCR reads with MiXCR, one row per CDR3 protein. The table records roughly 500,000 distinct CDR3 sequences, about 25% of them present only once. The specimen was CD4+ T cells sorted from PBMCs, collected 5 to 6 days after vaccination. The receptors were gathered from a man aged 45-65 years who received an inactivated influenza vaccine.

This clonotype was picked up a small number of times. The genes are TRBV7-2 and TRBJ2-4; tentatively, D is TRBD1 (6 bases). The germline CDR1 and CDR2 sequences are SGHTA and FQGNSA. This CDR3 has 17 amino acids. Between the trimmed V and J ends, which lost 3 bases and 1 base, there was a span of 16 bases. The CDR3 nucleotides are TGTGCCAGCAGCTTCGGACAGAGCCCTATGGCCAAAAACATTCAGTACTTC. Amino acids: CASSFGQSPMAKNIQYF. Drawing the rest from reference TRBV7-2 and TRBJ2-4, the complete variable domain is GAGVSQSPSNKVTEKGKDVELRCDPISGHTALYWYRQSLGQGLEFLIYFQGNSAPDKSGLPSDRFSAERTGGSVSTLTIQRTQQEDSAVYLCASSFGQSPMAKNIQYFGAGTRLSVL.

This clonotype has a count of ten or more. This chain joins TRBV7-2 and TRBJ2-7, with a weak D call TRBD2 (5 bases). The CDR3 extends over 15 amino acids. Trimming left V 1 base short and J 0 bases short, with 10 bases between. Germline CDR1 and CDR2: SGHTA and FQGNSA. This CDR3 reads CASSLDRGSSYEQYF. CDR3 coding DNA: TGTGCCAGCAGCTTAGATCGGGGAAGCTCCTACGAGCAGTACTTC.

The rearrangement joins TRBV20-1 to TRBJ2-3, with D possibly being TRBD1 or TRBD2 (5 bases each). The V end was cut by 3 bases, the J end by 3 bases, with 25 bases between. The CDR3 consists of 18 residues. CDR1 is DFQATT and CDR2 is SNEGSKA in the germline V gene (reference sequence). The DNA of the CDR3 is TGCAGTGCTAGCGTACTTTGGGACCCCCGGGGATCGACAGATACGCAGTATTTT. It translates to CSASVLWDPRGSTDTQYF.

This clonotype was detected only a few times. The CDR3 region is CASSHGRTSGAYNEQFF. The CDR3 DNA reads TGCGCCAGCAGCCATGGACGGACTAGCGGGGCCTACAATGAGCAGTTCTTC. The chain joins TRBV4-3 to TRBJ2-1; 12 nucleotides match TRBD2. Germline CDR1 reads LGHNA; CDR2 reads YSLEER. V trimming: 3 bases; J trimming: 2 bases; junction bases outside the gene matches: 5. The CDR3 is 17 residues long.

This clonotype was seen more than once but under ten times. The J gene is TRBJ1-1, the V gene TRBV20-1; 8 bases map to TRBD1. Trimming removed 6 bases from V and 5 bases from J; junction bases left unmatched: 8. The CDR3 loop spans 13 amino acids. Germline CDR1 and CDR2: DFQATT and SNEGSKA (reference sequence). The CDR3 DNA reads as TGCAGTGCGCCAGGGGGCGGGGGTACTGAAGCTTTCTTT. This gives the protein CSAPGGGGTEAFF.

This clonotype was picked up a small number of times. The chain joins TRBV7-9 to TRBJ2-1; D may match TRBD1 or TRBD2 (6 bases each). The CDR3 totals 17 residues. Trimming cost V 1 base and J 0 bases, with 13 bases left between them. Germline V CDR1 and CDR2: SEHNR, FQNEAQ (reference sequence). DNA for the CDR3: TGTGCCAGCAGCTTAGGGGGGGCTTTGAGCTCCTACAATGAGCAGTTCTTC. Encoded protein: CASSLGGALSSYNEQFF.

The sample holds a few counts of this clonotype. The rearrangement joins TRBV4-3 to TRBJ2-3; unclear D gene. This CDR3 has 14 residues. V lost 3 bases, J lost 2 bases, and 9 bases lay in between. Germline V CDR1 and CDR2: LGHNA, YSLEER. The CDR3 region has the DNA TGCGCCAGCAGCCAGGACCGGGCCACAGATACGCAGTATTTT. Translating it yields CASSQDRATDTQYF.

This clonotype has more than one count but fewer than ten. The chain has TRBV29-1 and TRBJ1-2, with 10 bases lining up with TRBD1. CDR3 length: 13 residues. CDR1 SQVTM and CDR2 ANQGSEA come from the germline V gene. The J segment lost 7 bases and the V segment lost 5 bases, leaving 7 bases of the junction unmatched. The CDR3 DNA follows: TGCAGCGTTACTCGCCGGGACAGGGGTGGCTACACCTTC. Translation: CSVTRRDRGGYTF.

V gene TRBV6-1 combines with J gene TRBJ2-1; TRBD2 might be the D (6 bases). The CDR3 is made up of 16 amino acids. Germline CDR1 and CDR2: MNHNS and SASEGT. The germline V and J ends were trimmed by 8 bases and 4 bases, with 21 bases remaining between them. CDR3 residues: CASLKLIAAHYNEQFF. The CDR3 nucleotides are TGTGCCAGCCTCAAGCTAATAGCGGCCCATTACAATGAGCAGTTCTTC.

The V gene is TRBV7-9, the J gene TRBJ2-7; D perhaps matches TRBD1 (6 bases). V lost 5 bases and J lost 0, with 14 bases in between. CDR3 length equals 15 residues. Germline V CDR1 and CDR2: SEHNR, FQNEAQ (reference sequence). CDR3 loop: CASSPDRFRSYEQYF. Here the CDR3 DNA reads TGTGCCAGCAGCCCAGACAGGTTCCGCTCCTACGAGCAGTACTTC.

The chain carries TRBV18 and TRBJ2-7, with 10 bases that match TRBD1. The CDR3 has 15 amino acids. Germline lookup yields CDR1 KGHSH and CDR2 LQKENI. V lost 6 bases and J lost 2; bases outside the gene matches: 7. In DNA, the CDR3 is TGTGCCAGCTCTCGGCCGGGACAGGGGACCTACGAGCAGTACTTC. Translated: CASSRPGQGTYEQYF.

The V call is TRBV30, the J call TRBJ2-1; 9 bases agree with TRBD2. The junction had 6 bases not matched to a gene; V was cut back by 5 bases and J by 4 bases. Germline CDR1 is GTSNPN and CDR2 is SVGIG (reference sequence). This CDR3 spans 14 amino acids. The CDR3 region is CAWRSGRGYNEQFF. CDR3 in DNA: TGTGCCTGGCGTAGCGGGAGAGGGTACAATGAGCAGTTCTTC.

The rearrangement links TRBV6-2 or TRBV6-3 to TRBJ2-3; the match to TRBD2 covers 8 bases. Unmatched junction bases numbered 14, after V lost 7 bases and J lost 5 bases. Germline CDR1 and CDR2: MNHEY and SVGEGT. The CDR3 runs to 16 residues. The CDR3 DNA sequence: TGTGCCAGCAAACCCCTTAAGCGGGAGAGGATAGATACGCAGTATTTT. This gives the protein CASKPLKRERIDTQYF.

V and J are TRBV7-2 and TRBJ2-7, with TRBD1 matching over 9 bases. Germline trimming cut 2 bases from V and 4 bases from J; bases unmatched to any gene: 6. The CDR3 sequence is 15 residues long. Germline CDR1 SGHTA, CDR2 FQGNSA. CDR3 sequence: CASSLRGQGDYEQYF. DNA for the CDR3: TGTGCCAGCAGCTTAAGGGGACAGGGCGATTACGAGCAGTACTTC.

This clonotype was found a few times. CDR3 sequence: CAISWTGGRGTDTQYF. CDR3 DNA sequence: TGTGCCATCAGCTGGACAGGGGGCAGAGGGACAGATACGCAGTATTTT. The V call is TRBV10-3, the J call TRBJ2-3, with 11 bases aligning to TRBD1. Germline V gene sequence: CDR1 ENHRY, CDR2 SYGVKD. V was clipped by 6 bases and J by 3 bases; unmatched bases: 8. The CDR3 sequence is 16 residues long.

This chain connects TRBV20-1 to TRBJ1-2; D remains ambiguous. Trimming took off 5 bases at V and 7 bases at J, with 17 bases between the two ends. This CDR3 spans 13 amino acids. Germline V gene sequence: CDR1 DFQATT, CDR2 SNEGSKA (reference sequence). DNA of the CDR3: TGCAGTGCTGGCCAGACCAGGTTTTCTGGCTACACCTTC. Its translation is CSAGQTRFSGYTF.

The chain combines TRBV5-1 with TRBJ2-7; 7 nucleotides align to TRBD1. V lost 4 bases, J lost 3 bases, and 7 bases stayed unmatched. The CDR3 spans 14 residues. Germline CDR1 and CDR2: SGHRS and YFSETQ. The CDR3: CASSPGTVGYEQYF. The CDR3 coding sequence is TGCGCCAGCAGCCCAGGGACAGTGGGCTACGAGCAGTACTTC.

The J gene is TRBJ2-1, the V gene TRBV5-1; 8 nucleotides agree with TRBD2. Germline loops: CDR1 SGHRS, CDR2 YFSETQ. This CDR3 is 16 amino acids long. V lost 4 bases and J lost 4; bases outside the gene matches: 10. The DNA of the CDR3 is TGCGCCAGCAGCCCGACCACTAGCGGAAGATACAATGAGCAGTTCTTC. Residues: CASSPTTSGRYNEQFF.

This clonotype was seen a handful of times. The V gene is TRBV4-1, the J gene TRBJ2-3, with 9 bases that match TRBD2. J was trimmed by 5 bases and V by 4 bases; bases with no gene match: 10. The CDR3 consists of 16 residues. Germline V gives CDR1 MGHRA, CDR2 YSYEKL. The CDR3: CASSLLRGGQRDTQYF. The CDR3 DNA follows: TGCGCCAGCAGCCTGCTGCGGGGGGGCCAGCGAGATACGCAGTATTTT.

This chain connects TRBV11-3 to TRBJ2-1, with 10 nucleotides matching TRBD2. Trimming at V came to 1 base and at J to 6 bases, leaving 6 bases not matched to a gene. Germline V gives CDR1 SGHNT, CDR2 YENEEA. CDR3 size: 16 residues. The CDR3 bases are TGTGCCAGCAGCTTAGGGGTAGCGGGAGGCACCAATGAGCAGTTCTTC. Its protein product is CASSLGVAGGTNEQFF.

This clonotype was seen more than once but under ten times. The rearrangement joins TRBV7-9 to TRBJ1-6; 10 positions agree with TRBD1. The CDR3 contains 15 residues. Germline V gene data show CDR1 as SEHNR and CDR2 as FQNEAQ (reference sequence). Germline trimming cut 5 bases from V and 8 bases from J; bases unmatched to any gene: 6. CDR3 bases: TGTGCCAGCAGCGAAAGCGGGACAGGGGATTCACCCCTCCACTTT. Residues: CASSESGTGDSPLHF.

This clonotype was found a few times. The J gene is TRBJ2-5, the V gene TRBV4-3, with D maybe TRBD1 (5 bases). Trimming left V 1 base short and J 3 bases short, with 18 bases between. The CDR3 is made up of 17 amino acids. Looked up from germline, CDR1 is LGHNA and CDR2 is YSLEER. CDR3 residues: CASSQGVGARWKETQYF. The CDR3 DNA reads TGCGCCAGCAGCCAAGGGGTTGGGGCGCGGTGGAAAGAGACCCAGTACTTC.

The chain combines TRBV7-9 with TRBJ2-1, with unresolved D. CDR3 size: 12 residues. The V and J ends lost 5 bases and 9 bases respectively, with 11 bases between them. Germline CDR1 SEHNR, CDR2 FQNEAQ (reference sequence). The DNA for the CDR3 is TGTGCCAGCAGCAAAGGCCTCTCTGAGCAGTTCTTC. It translates to CASSKGLSEQFF.

The chain carries TRBV6-5 and TRBJ1-1; possible D gene TRBD1, 6 bases. Germline V gene lookup returns CDR1 MNHEY and CDR2 SVGAGI. The CDR3 sequence is 13 residues long. The V and J ends lost 7 bases and 3 bases respectively, with 12 bases between them. DNA for the CDR3: TGTGCCAGCATTTTAAGGGGGGACACTGAAGCTTTCTTT. Amino acid sequence: CASILRGDTEAFF.

This chain connects TRBV9 to TRBJ2-7; TRBD1 or TRBD2 may be the D gene (5 bases each). CDR1 and CDR2 (germline): SGDLS, YYNGEE. V lost 3 bases to trimming and J lost 3 bases, with 10 bases between them. The CDR3 totals 13 residues. The CDR3 region has the DNA TGTGCCAGCAGCGGGGGGACCTACTACGAGCAGTACTTC. Translated, it gives CASSGGTYYEQYF.

The gene calls are TRBV20-1 and TRBJ2-7; D unclear. Germline values: CDR1 DFQATT, CDR2 SNEGSKA (reference sequence). The CDR3 covers 12 residues. V was cut by 1 base and J by 4 bases, with 8 bases left in between. CDR3 bases: TGCAGTGCTAGAGGGGAATTGTACGAGCAGTACTTC. Translation: CSARGELYEQYF.

The table lists this clonotype with a few counts. The CDR3 reads CASSLAGGLEQYF. CDR3 sequence (DNA): TGTGCCAGCAGTTTAGCGGGGGGGCTCGAGCAGTACTTC. This chain links TRBV12-3 or TRBV12-4 with TRBJ2-7; perhaps TRBD2 as D (7 bases). CDR3 length equals 13 residues. V gave up 0 bases and J gave up 6 bases, with 9 bases separating them.

The CDR3 DNA reads TGTGCCAGCAGTCGCCGACTTGGCGAGCAGTACTTC. Protein product: CASSRRLGEQYF. The chain couples TRBV7-2 to TRBJ2-7; D is ambiguous. Germline CDR1 SGHTA, CDR2 FQGNSA. V lost 6 bases, J lost 6 bases, and 12 bases lay in between. CDR3 size: 12 residues.

The rearrangement joins TRBV3-1 to TRBJ2-1, with 15 bases that match TRBD2. The V gene's germline CDR1 is LGHDT and CDR2 YNNKEL (reference sequence). V lost 4 bases and J lost 5; bases outside the gene matches: 9. CDR3 size: 18 residues. The CDR3 here is CASSRRSGLAGGNNEQFF. CDR3 coding DNA: TGTGCCAGCAGCCGCCGATCAGGACTAGCGGGGGGGAACAATGAGCAGTTCTTC.

The chain uses TRBV20-1 and TRBJ2-5; TRBD2 agrees at 10 bases. The ends lost 4 bases at V and 2 bases at J; junction bases unmatched: 4. Germline V gives CDR1 DFQATT, CDR2 SNEGSKA (reference sequence). The CDR3 has 14 amino acids. DNA for the CDR3: TGCAGTGCTACTAGCGGGAGTGCGCAAGAGACCCAGTACTTC. Protein sequence: CSATSGSAQETQYF.

V is TRBV20-1 and J is TRBJ2-4, with 15 bases matching TRBD2. Germline loops: CDR1 DFQATT, CDR2 SNEGSKA (reference sequence). The ends lost 5 bases at V and 0 bases at J; junction bases unmatched: 5. The CDR3 has 17 residues. The CDR3 region has the DNA TGCAGTGCTCCCGGGACTAGCGGGGGGCTAGCCAAAAACATTCAGTACTTC. The encoded protein is CSAPGTSGGLAKNIQYF.

This clonotype was counted a single time. The chain combines TRBV4-2 with TRBJ2-1; D is possibly TRBD1 (5 bases). Trimming shortened V by 1 base and J by 5 bases, and 12 bases separated the two germline ends. This CDR3 contains 15 residues. Germline CDR1 LGHNA, CDR2 YNFKEQ. The CDR3 loop is CASSQGRPGNNEQFF. In DNA form, the CDR3 reads TGTGCCAGCAGCCAAGGTCGGCCAGGGAACAATGAGCAGTTCTTC.